The present entry profiles one T cell receptor (beta chain) with its context. These data belong to a study of blood T cell repertoires in COVID-19. The overall study: Collection of acute and convalescent COVID-19 samples took place in the United States, Italy and Spain. T cells, B-cell-depleted T cells, or PBMCs supplied cDNA or gDNA.

The CDR3 contains 12 residues. Germline V gene data show CDR1 as LGHDT and CDR2 as YNNKEL (reference sequence). V was trimmed by 0 bases and J by 9 bases, leaving 7 bases between them. Methods used by the authors: Estimated nucleated cell counts came from reference gene primer amplification. Data came from immunoSEQ multiplex PCR; TCRdb stores just in-frame clones and leaves some out. V, J and clone size are those of that table, while D and trimming were read from the DNA. The repertoire holds about 120,000 clones, with 88% as singletons. V is TRBV3-1 (or the pseudogene TRBV3-2) and J is TRBJ2-3, with D possibly TRBD2 on 5 matching bases. The source of this sequence is a human donor in a cohort sampled during active COVID-19. The sample consisted of peripheral blood. The CDR3 sequence is CASSQEEATQYF. For the CDR3, the DNA is TGTGCCAGCAGCCAAGAGGAGGCGACGCAGTATTTT.